A selection of T cell receptor beta chains follows, all from one sample in a study of blood T cells in healthy people across ages. TCRdb reprocessed the 5' RACE reads with MiXCR, giving one entry per CDR3 protein. The sample contains about 900,000 distinct CDR3 sequences, 62% of which appear only once. The sequencing sample was made of blood. Every receptor here comes from a man between 25 and 39 years old in good health. CDR3s include the opening cysteine and the closing phenylalanine or tryptophan. The order of the fields is CDR3 protein, CDR3 DNA, V gene, clone size, D gene, J gene. D genes are given only for firm matches. Only some rows state a clone size, as once, few, many or a class for expanded clones.

CDR3aa: CASSFDIYNEQFF; CDR3nt: TGCGCCAGCAGCTTCGACATTTACAATGAGCAGTTCTTC; v_gene: TRBV5-1; abundance: few; d_gene: -; j_gene: TRBJ2-1
CDR3aa: CASRSQPTDTQYF; CDR3nt: TGTGCCAGCAGATCTCAACCCACAGATACGCAGTATTTT; v_gene: TRBV6-5; abundance: -; d_gene: -; j_gene: TRBJ2-3
CDR3aa: CASSSRDSLDGYTF; CDR3nt: TGTGCCAGCAGTTCTAGGGACAGCCTAGATGGCTACACCTTC; v_gene: TRBV27; abundance: -; d_gene: TRBD1; j_gene: TRBJ1-2
CDR3aa: CASSVGPYNERFF; CDR3nt: TGCGCCAGCAGCGTCGGCCCTTACAATGAGCGGTTCTTC; v_gene: TRBV5-1; abundance: -; d_gene: -; j_gene: TRBJ2-1
CDR3aa: CASSPGTGREKTQYF; CDR3nt: TGCGCCAGCAGCCCGGGGACAGGTCGGGAGAAGACCCAGTACTTC; v_gene: TRBV5-1; abundance: few; d_gene: TRBD1; j_gene: TRBJ2-5
CDR3aa: CASSYTPNTEAFF; CDR3nt: TGTGCCAGCAGTTACACGCCGAACACTGAAGCTTTCTTT; v_gene: TRBV6-6; abundance: -; d_gene: -; j_gene: TRBJ1-1
CDR3aa: CASSGPSNQAGSYEQYF; CDR3nt: TGTGCCAGCAGCGGCCCGTCGAACCAAGCGGGTTCCTACGAGCAGTACTTC; v_gene: TRBV9; abundance: -; d_gene: -; j_gene: TRBJ2-7
CDR3aa: CKVGQGAGNEKLFF; CDR3nt: TGCAAGGTCGGACAGGGGGCTGGTAATGAAAAACTGTTTTTT; v_gene: TRBV20-1; abundance: -; d_gene: TRBD1; j_gene: TRBJ1-4
CDR3aa: CASSENFGYYGYTF; CDR3nt: TGTGCCAGCAGTGAAAATTTTGGGTACTATGGCTACACCTTC; v_gene: TRBV25-1; abundance: -; d_gene: -; j_gene: TRBJ1-2
CDR3aa: CAISELRQGMNYGYTF; CDR3nt: TGTGCCATCAGTGAGCTTAGACAGGGGATGAACTATGGCTACACCTTC; v_gene: TRBV10-3; abundance: -; d_gene: TRBD1; j_gene: TRBJ1-2
CDR3aa: CASSPGHQKRNEQFF; CDR3nt: TGTGCCAGCAGCCCTGGACATCAAAAGCGCAATGAGCAGTTCTTC; v_gene: TRBV3-1; abundance: few; d_gene: -; j_gene: TRBJ2-1
CDR3aa: CASSSDPGTYGYTF; CDR3nt: TGTGCCAGCAGTTCAGATCCGGGGACCTATGGCTACACCTTC; v_gene: TRBV12-3/TRBV12-4; abundance: -; d_gene: -; j_gene: TRBJ1-2
CDR3aa: CASSQESGLGTDTQYF; CDR3nt: TGTGCCAGCAGCCAAGAGTCGGGACTAGGGACAGATACGCAGTATTTT; v_gene: TRBV4-2; abundance: -; d_gene: TRBD2; j_gene: TRBJ2-3
CDR3aa: CASRDGTGPRDTQYF; CDR3nt: TGTGCCAGCAGAGACGGGACAGGGCCTCGGGATACGCAGTATTTT; v_gene: TRBV6-5; abundance: once; d_gene: TRBD1; j_gene: TRBJ2-3
CDR3aa: CASSVDGRANYGYTF; CDR3nt: TGTGCCAGCAGCGTAGACGGCAGGGCTAACTATGGCTACACCTTC; v_gene: TRBV9; abundance: few; d_gene: -; j_gene: TRBJ1-2
CDR3aa: CASSQGLAGATGDNEQFF; CDR3nt: TGCGCCAGCAGCCAAGGACTAGCGGGGGCTACGGGGGACAATGAGCAGTTCTTC; v_gene: TRBV4-3; abundance: once; d_gene: TRBD2; j_gene: TRBJ2-1
CDR3aa: CASSFRAGNAYEQYF; CDR3nt: TGTGCCAGCAGCTTCAGAGCGGGGAATGCCTACGAGCAGTACTTC; v_gene: TRBV7-2; abundance: -; d_gene: TRBD2; j_gene: TRBJ2-7
CDR3aa: CSVLKGDNYGYTF; CDR3nt: TGCAGCGTTTTAAAGGGGGACAACTATGGCTACACCTTC; v_gene: TRBV29-1; abundance: -; d_gene: -; j_gene: TRBJ1-2
CDR3aa: CASSDLGGLQETQYF; CDR3nt: TGTGCCAGCAGCGACCTGGGGGGGCTGCAAGAGACCCAGTACTTC; v_gene: TRBV7-8; abundance: -; d_gene: -; j_gene: TRBJ2-5
CDR3aa: CSARDRPGSPLYGYTF; CDR3nt: TGCAGTGCTAGAGATCGCCCAGGGTCCCCCCTCTATGGCTACACCTTC; v_gene: TRBV20-1; abundance: -; d_gene: -; j_gene: TRBJ1-2
CDR3aa: CASSQSLVPGANVLTF; CDR3nt: TGTGCCAGCAGCCAAAGCTTAGTGCCTGGGGCCAACGTCCTGACTTTC; v_gene: TRBV3-1; abundance: -; d_gene: -; j_gene: TRBJ2-6
CDR3aa: CSARDGAEGDTGELFF; CDR3nt: TGCAGTGCTAGAGACGGTGCAGAGGGGGACACCGGGGAGCTGTTTTTT; v_gene: TRBV20-1; abundance: -; d_gene: -; j_gene: TRBJ2-2
CDR3aa: CAISATEYQETQYF; CDR3nt: TGTGCCATCAGTGCTACAGAGTACCAAGAGACCCAGTACTTC; v_gene: TRBV10-3; abundance: -; d_gene: -; j_gene: TRBJ2-5
CDR3aa: CASRHTDGSLDTQYF; CDR3nt: TGTGCCAGCAGACACACGGACGGCTCGTTAGATACGCAGTATTTT; v_gene: TRBV7-9; abundance: -; d_gene: -; j_gene: TRBJ2-3
CDR3aa: CASSPGLSYNEQYF; CDR3nt: TGTGCCAGCAGCCCAGGGCTCTCCTACAATGAGCAGTACTTC; v_gene: TRBV7-3; abundance: -; d_gene: -; j_gene: TRBJ2-7
CDR3aa: CSAGDRDGDTQYF; CDR3nt: TGCAGTGCTGGAGACAGGGATGGAGATACGCAGTATTTT; v_gene: TRBV20-1; abundance: -; d_gene: TRBD1; j_gene: TRBJ2-3
CDR3aa: CATNPLTGGPEDTQYF; CDR3nt: TGTGCCACGAACCCCCTCACGGGGGGGCCAGAGGATACGCAGTATTTT; v_gene: TRBV27; abundance: -; d_gene: TRBD2; j_gene: TRBJ2-3
CDR3aa: CASSLVGFPQHF; CDR3nt: TGTGCCAGCAGTTTAGTGGGGTTCCCCCAGCATTTT; v_gene: TRBV12-3/TRBV12-4; abundance: -; d_gene: -; j_gene: TRBJ1-5
CDR3aa: CASSLGPGAMNTEAFF; CDR3nt: TGTGCCAGCAGTTTGGGTCCAGGGGCTATGAACACTGAAGCTTTCTTT; v_gene: TRBV27; abundance: few; d_gene: -; j_gene: TRBJ1-1
CDR3aa: CASSSGTGQPQHF; CDR3nt: TGTGCCAGCAGTTCCGGGACAGGACAGCCCCAGCATTTT; v_gene: TRBV12-3/TRBV12-4; abundance: -; d_gene: TRBD1; j_gene: TRBJ1-5
CDR3aa: CSARDKPPGRETQYF; CDR3nt: TGCAGTGCTAGAGACAAACCGCCGGGGCGAGAGACCCAGTACTTC; v_gene: TRBV20-1; abundance: -; d_gene: -; j_gene: TRBJ2-5
CDR3aa: CSAPIPPGSLTNEQFF; CDR3nt: TGCAGTGCTCCTATCCCCCCAGGGTCCCTTACCAATGAGCAGTTCTTC; v_gene: TRBV20-1; abundance: -; d_gene: -; j_gene: TRBJ2-1
CDR3aa: CASSQGGNTGAFF; CDR3nt: TGTGCCAGCAGCCAAGGGGGTAACACTGGAGCTTTCTTT; v_gene: TRBV4-2; abundance: -; d_gene: -; j_gene: TRBJ1-1
CDR3aa: CASSYGPGSSSYNEQFF; CDR3nt: TGTGCCAGCAGTTACGGGCCGGGCTCCAGCTCCTACAATGAGCAGTTCTTC; v_gene: TRBV6-5; abundance: -; d_gene: -; j_gene: TRBJ2-1
CDR3aa: CASSQGTVSGANVLTF; CDR3nt: TGCGCCAGCAGCCAGGGGACAGTCTCTGGGGCCAACGTCCTGACTTTC; v_gene: TRBV5-1; abundance: -; d_gene: TRBD1; j_gene: TRBJ2-6
CDR3aa: CASSFLLYNEQFF; CDR3nt: TGTGCCAGCAGTTTTTTACTATACAATGAGCAGTTCTTC; v_gene: TRBV12-3/TRBV12-4; abundance: few; d_gene: -; j_gene: TRBJ2-1
CDR3aa: CASSYSIRDIQYF; CDR3nt: TGTGCCAGCAGTTACTCGATTAGGGACATTCAGTACTTC; v_gene: TRBV6-5; abundance: -; d_gene: -; j_gene: TRBJ2-4
CDR3aa: CSAREIKGDLHF; CDR3nt: TGCAGTGCTAGAGAAATCAAGGGAGACCTCCACTTT; v_gene: TRBV20-1; abundance: few; d_gene: -; j_gene: TRBJ1-6
CDR3aa: CASSQRRVSYNSPLHF; CDR3nt: TGTGCCAGCAGCCAGCGACGGGTCTCCTATAATTCACCCCTCCACTTT; v_gene: TRBV3-1; abundance: -; d_gene: -; j_gene: TRBJ1-6
CDR3aa: CASSPGTVYEQFF; CDR3nt: TGTGCCAGCAGCCCAGGGACCGTTTATGAGCAGTTCTTC; v_gene: TRBV7-8; abundance: -; d_gene: -; j_gene: TRBJ2-1
CDR3aa: CSARDGVTDTQYF; CDR3nt: TGCAGTGCTAGAGACGGGGTCACAGATACGCAGTATTTT; v_gene: TRBV20-1; abundance: few; d_gene: -; j_gene: TRBJ2-3
CDR3aa: CASSSLGAGRTDTQYF; CDR3nt: TGTGCCAGCAGCTCCCTCGGAGCGGGCCGCACAGATACGCAGTATTTT; v_gene: TRBV7-9; abundance: -; d_gene: -; j_gene: TRBJ2-3
CDR3aa: CASRSSYQETQYF; CDR3nt: TGTGCCAGCAGGTCCTCCTACCAAGAGACCCAGTACTTC; v_gene: TRBV7-6; abundance: -; d_gene: -; j_gene: TRBJ2-5
CDR3aa: CASIGEQGMDTQYF; CDR3nt: TGTGCCAGCATCGGGGAACAGGGGATGGATACGCAGTATTTT; v_gene: TRBV7-9; abundance: -; d_gene: TRBD1; j_gene: TRBJ2-3
CDR3aa: CASSMGGRAETQYF; CDR3nt: TGTGCCAGCAGTATGGGAGGGAGGGCGGAGACCCAGTACTTC; v_gene: TRBV28; abundance: -; d_gene: TRBD2; j_gene: TRBJ2-5
CDR3aa: CSVVSLDYGYTF; CDR3nt: TGCAGCGTTGTGAGTTTGGACTATGGCTACACCTTC; v_gene: TRBV29-1; abundance: once; d_gene: -; j_gene: TRBJ1-2
CDR3aa: CASSLVTGTGVTEAFF; CDR3nt: TGTGCCAGCAGCTTAGTAACCGGGACAGGGGTGACTGAAGCTTTCTTT; v_gene: TRBV7-2; abundance: -; d_gene: TRBD1; j_gene: TRBJ1-1
CDR3aa: CSVDGLAVTYNEQFF; CDR3nt: TGCAGCGTTGACGGGCTAGCTGTGACCTACAATGAGCAGTTCTTC; v_gene: TRBV29-1; abundance: -; d_gene: -; j_gene: TRBJ2-1
CDR3aa: CSARSQGISSYNEQFF; CDR3nt: TGCAGTGCTAGATCTCAAGGGATAAGCTCCTACAATGAGCAGTTCTTC; v_gene: TRBV20-1; abundance: -; d_gene: -; j_gene: TRBJ2-1
CDR3aa: CSASPLRGALYEQYF; CDR3nt: TGCAGTGCTAGTCCCTTGCGGGGGGCCCTCTACGAGCAGTACTTC; v_gene: TRBV20-1; abundance: -; d_gene: TRBD2; j_gene: TRBJ2-7
CDR3aa: CASSQDKGQIYGYTF; CDR3nt: TGCGCCAGCAGCCAAGATAAAGGACAGATCTATGGCTACACCTTC; v_gene: TRBV4-1; abundance: -; d_gene: -; j_gene: TRBJ1-2
CDR3aa: CSAETGQGINYGYTF; CDR3nt: TGCAGTGCGGAGACGGGACAGGGGATAAACTATGGCTACACCTTC; v_gene: TRBV20-1; abundance: -; d_gene: TRBD1; j_gene: TRBJ1-2
CDR3aa: CASSLSGGYSNQPQHF; CDR3nt: TGTGCCAGCAGTCTTAGTGGAGGGTATAGCAATCAGCCCCAGCATTTT; v_gene: TRBV12-3/TRBV12-4; abundance: -; d_gene: -; j_gene: TRBJ1-5
CDR3aa: CASSVPGMYQPQHF; CDR3nt: TGTGCCAGCAGTGTGCCCGGAATGTATCAGCCCCAGCATTTT; v_gene: TRBV12-3/TRBV12-4; abundance: -; d_gene: -; j_gene: TRBJ1-5